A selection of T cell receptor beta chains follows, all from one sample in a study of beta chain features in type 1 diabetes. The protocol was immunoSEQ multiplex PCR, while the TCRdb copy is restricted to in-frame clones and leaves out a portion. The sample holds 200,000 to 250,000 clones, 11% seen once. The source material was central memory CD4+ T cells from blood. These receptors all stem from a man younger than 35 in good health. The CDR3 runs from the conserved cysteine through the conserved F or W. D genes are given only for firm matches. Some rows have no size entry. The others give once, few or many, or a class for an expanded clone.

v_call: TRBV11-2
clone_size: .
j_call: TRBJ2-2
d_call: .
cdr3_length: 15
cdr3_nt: TGTGCCAGCAGCTTAGATAGGCCAGGTCCCGGGGAGCTGTTTTTT
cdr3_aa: CASSLDRPGPGELFF

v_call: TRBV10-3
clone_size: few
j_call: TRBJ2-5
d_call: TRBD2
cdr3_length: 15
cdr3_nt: TGTGCCATCAGTGATCCCGGGAGGGCCGATGAGACCCAGTACTTC
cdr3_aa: CAISDPGRADETQYF

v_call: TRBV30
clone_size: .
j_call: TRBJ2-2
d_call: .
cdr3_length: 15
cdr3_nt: TGTGCCTGGAACCCCCGAACAGGTTACACCGGGGAGCTGTTTTTT
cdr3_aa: CAWNPRTGYTGELFF

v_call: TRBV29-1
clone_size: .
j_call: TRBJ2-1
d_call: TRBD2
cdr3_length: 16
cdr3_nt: TGCAGCGCCCTACTAGCGGGAGTTGGCTCCTACAATGAGCAGTTCTTC
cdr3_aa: CSALLAGVGSYNEQFF

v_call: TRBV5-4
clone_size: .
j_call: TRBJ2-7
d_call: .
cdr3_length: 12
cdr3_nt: TGTGCCAGCAGCTTGACAGCGACTGAGCAGTACTTC
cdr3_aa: CASSLTATEQYF

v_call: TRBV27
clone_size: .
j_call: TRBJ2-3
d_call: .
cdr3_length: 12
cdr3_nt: TGTGCCAGCAGTTTAATGGGGGATACGCAGTATTTT
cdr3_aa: CASSLMGDTQYF

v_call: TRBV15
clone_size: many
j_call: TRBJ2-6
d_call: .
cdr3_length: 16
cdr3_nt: TGTGCCACCAGCACCCTACAGGTCTCTGGGGCCAACGTCCTGACTTTC
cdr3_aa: CATSTLQVSGANVLTF

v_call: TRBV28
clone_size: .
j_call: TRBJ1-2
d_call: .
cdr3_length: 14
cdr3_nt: TGTGCCAGCAGTAAACGAACACAGGGAGGTGGCTACACCTTC
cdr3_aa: CASSKRTQGGGYTF

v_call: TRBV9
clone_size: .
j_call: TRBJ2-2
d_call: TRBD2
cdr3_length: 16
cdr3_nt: TGTGCCAGCAGCCCACTAGCGGGAGTAGACACCGGGGAGCTGTTTTTT
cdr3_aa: CASSPLAGVDTGELFF

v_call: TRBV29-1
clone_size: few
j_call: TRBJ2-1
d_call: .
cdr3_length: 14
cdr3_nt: TGCAGCGTTGAACCAGGGTCTACAACCGGTGAGCAGTTCTTC
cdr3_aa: CSVEPGSTTGEQFF

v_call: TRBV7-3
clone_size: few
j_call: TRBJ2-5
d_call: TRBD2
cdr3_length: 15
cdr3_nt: TGTGCCAGCAGCTTAATCAGCGGGAGGGGAGAGACCCAGTACTTC
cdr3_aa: CASSLISGRGETQYF

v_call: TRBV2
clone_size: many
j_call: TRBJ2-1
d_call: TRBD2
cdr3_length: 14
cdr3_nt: TGTGCCAGCAAGCGGGAGCAGGGTCAAAATGAGCAGTTCTTC
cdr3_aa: CASKREQGQNEQFF

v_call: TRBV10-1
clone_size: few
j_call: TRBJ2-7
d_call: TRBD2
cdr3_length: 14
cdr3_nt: TGCGCCAGCAGTCGACTAGCGGGACCGGCCGAGCAGTACTTC
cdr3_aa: CASSRLAGPAEQYF

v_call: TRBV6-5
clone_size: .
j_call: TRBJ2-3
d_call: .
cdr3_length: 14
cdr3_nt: TGTGCCAGCAGTTACTCGACTCGCACAGATACGCAGTATTTT
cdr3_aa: CASSYSTRTDTQYF

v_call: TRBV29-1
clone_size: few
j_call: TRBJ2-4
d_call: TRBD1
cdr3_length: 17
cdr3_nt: TGCAGCGTCGTTGCGGGGCCGCGCCGGGGACAGGGACCCATTCAGTACTTC
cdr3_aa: CSVVAGPRRGQGPIQYF

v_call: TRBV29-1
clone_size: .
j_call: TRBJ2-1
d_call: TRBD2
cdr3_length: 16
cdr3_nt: TGCAGCGTTGAAGTTGGGGCTAGCGGGGCCAGGGGAGAGCAGTTCTTC
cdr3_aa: CSVEVGASGARGEQFF

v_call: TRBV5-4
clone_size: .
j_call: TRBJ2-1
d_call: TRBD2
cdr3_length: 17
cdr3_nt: TGTGCCAGCAGCCACGCCGGGGGGGATAGCACCTACAATGAGCAGTTCTTC
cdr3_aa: CASSHAGGDSTYNEQFF

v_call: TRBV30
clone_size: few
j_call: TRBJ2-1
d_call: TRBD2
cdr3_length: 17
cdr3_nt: TGTGCCTGGAGTGTACTCGCGGGAGATCTTCCTTGGTATGAGCAGTTCTTC
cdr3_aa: CAWSVLAGDLPWYEQFF

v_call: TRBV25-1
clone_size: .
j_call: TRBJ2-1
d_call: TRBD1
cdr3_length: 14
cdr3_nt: TGTGCCAGCAGTGAAGACAGGGGTTTCAATGAGCAGTTCTTC
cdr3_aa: CASSEDRGFNEQFF

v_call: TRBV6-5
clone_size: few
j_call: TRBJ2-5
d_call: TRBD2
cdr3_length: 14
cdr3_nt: TGTGCCAGCAGACGGACTAGCGCGGGAGAGACCCAGTACTTC
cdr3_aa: CASRRTSAGETQYF

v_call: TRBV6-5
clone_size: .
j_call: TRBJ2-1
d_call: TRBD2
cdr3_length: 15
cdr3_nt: TGTGCCAGCAGTTTAACTAGCGGCTCCTACAATGAGCAGTTCTTC
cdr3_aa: CASSLTSGSYNEQFF

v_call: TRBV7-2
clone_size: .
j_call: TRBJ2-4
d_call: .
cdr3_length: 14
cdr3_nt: TGTGCCAGCAGCCTCGGTTGGGCCAAAAACATTCAGTACTTC
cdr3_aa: CASSLGWAKNIQYF

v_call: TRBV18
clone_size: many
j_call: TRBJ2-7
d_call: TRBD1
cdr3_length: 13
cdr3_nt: TGTGCCAGCTCCCCGGACAGGGGGAAAGAGCAGTACTTC
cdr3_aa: CASSPDRGKEQYF

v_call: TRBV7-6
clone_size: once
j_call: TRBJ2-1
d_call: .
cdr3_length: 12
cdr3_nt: TGTGCCAGCAGCTTACTCGGCTATGAGCAGTTCTTC
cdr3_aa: CASSLLGYEQFF

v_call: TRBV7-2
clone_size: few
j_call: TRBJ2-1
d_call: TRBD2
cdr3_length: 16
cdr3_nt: TGTGCCAGCAGCCCACCTAGCGGGAAGGACGGAAATGAGCAGTTCTTC
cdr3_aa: CASSPPSGKDGNEQFF

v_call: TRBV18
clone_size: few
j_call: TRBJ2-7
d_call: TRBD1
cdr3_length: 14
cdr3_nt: TGTGCCAGCTCACCATGGGACAGGGTCGACGAGCAGTACTTC
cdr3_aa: CASSPWDRVDEQYF

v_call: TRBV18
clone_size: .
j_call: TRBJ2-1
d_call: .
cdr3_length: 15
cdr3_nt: TGTGCCAGCTCACTGGAGGCGAGCTCCTACAATGAGCAGTTCTTC
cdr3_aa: CASSLEASSYNEQFF

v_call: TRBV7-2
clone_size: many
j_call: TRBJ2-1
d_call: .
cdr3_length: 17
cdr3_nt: TGTGCCAGCAACCCCCTTGGCGGCAGTAGCTCCTACAATGAGCAGTTCTTC
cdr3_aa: CASNPLGGSSSYNEQFF

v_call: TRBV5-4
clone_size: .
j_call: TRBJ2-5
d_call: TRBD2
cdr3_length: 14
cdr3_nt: TGTGCCAGCAGCTCGGGACTAGCGGCAGAGACCCAGTACTTC
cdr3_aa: CASSSGLAAETQYF

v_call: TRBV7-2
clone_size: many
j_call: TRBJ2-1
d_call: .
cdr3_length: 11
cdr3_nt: TGTGCCAGCAGCCAGAACAATGAGCAGTTCTTC
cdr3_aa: CASSQNNEQFF

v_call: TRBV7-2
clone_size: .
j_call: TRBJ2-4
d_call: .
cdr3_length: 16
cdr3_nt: TGTGCCAGCAGCTTAGGATCGCGGGTCTTGTCAAACATTCAGTACTTC
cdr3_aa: CASSLGSRVLSNIQYF

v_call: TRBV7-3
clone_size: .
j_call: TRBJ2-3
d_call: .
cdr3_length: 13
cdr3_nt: TGTGCCAGCAGCTTAAGTCGGTCAGATACGCAGTATTTT
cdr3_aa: CASSLSRSDTQYF

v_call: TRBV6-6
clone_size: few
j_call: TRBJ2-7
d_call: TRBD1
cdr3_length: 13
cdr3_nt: TGTGCCAGCAGTAGGACAGGAAACTACGAGCAGTACTTC
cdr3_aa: CASSRTGNYEQYF

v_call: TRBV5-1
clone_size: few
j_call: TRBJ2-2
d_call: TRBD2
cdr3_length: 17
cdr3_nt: TGCGCCAGCAGCCTCGGGGCCAGCGGGAGTTACACCGGGGAGCTGTTTTTT
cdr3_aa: CASSLGASGSYTGELFF

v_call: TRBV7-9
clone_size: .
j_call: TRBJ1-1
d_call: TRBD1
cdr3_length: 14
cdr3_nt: TGTGCCAGCAGAGGGACAGGGGGCTCTTTTGAAGCTTTCTTT
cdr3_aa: CASRGTGGSFEAFF

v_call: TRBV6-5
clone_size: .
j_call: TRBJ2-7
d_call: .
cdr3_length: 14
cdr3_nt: TGTGCCAGCAGTCCACGGACGGAATCCTACGAGCAGTACTTC
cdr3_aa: CASSPRTESYEQYF

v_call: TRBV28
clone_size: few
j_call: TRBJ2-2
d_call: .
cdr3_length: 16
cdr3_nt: TGTGCCAGCAGTTTACCCGGGACACCGAACACCGGGGAGCTGTTTTTT
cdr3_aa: CASSLPGTPNTGELFF

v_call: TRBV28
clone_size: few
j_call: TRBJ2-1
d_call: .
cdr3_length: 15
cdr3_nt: TGTGCCAGCAGTTTGGGGGACCGTTCCCTCAATGAGCAGTTCTTC
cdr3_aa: CASSLGDRSLNEQFF

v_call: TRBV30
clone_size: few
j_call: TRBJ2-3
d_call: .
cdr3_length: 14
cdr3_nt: TGTGCCTGGAGTCTTAGGAGGGGGCCAGATACGCAGTATTTT
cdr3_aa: CAWSLRRGPDTQYF

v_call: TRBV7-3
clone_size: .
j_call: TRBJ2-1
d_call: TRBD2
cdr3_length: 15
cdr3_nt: TGTGCCAGCAGCTTACTAACGGGAGGGCAATATGAGCAGTTCTTC
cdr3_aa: CASSLLTGGQYEQFF

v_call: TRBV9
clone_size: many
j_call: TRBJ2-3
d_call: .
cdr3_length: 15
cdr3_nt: TGTGCCAGCAGCGTCCTTCAGACTAGCACAGATACGCAGTATTTT
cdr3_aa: CASSVLQTSTDTQYF

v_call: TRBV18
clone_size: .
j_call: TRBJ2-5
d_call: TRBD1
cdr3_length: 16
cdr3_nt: TGTGCCAGCTCACCACTACAGACAGGGCTCCAAGAGACCCAGTACTTC
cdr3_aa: CASSPLQTGLQETQYF

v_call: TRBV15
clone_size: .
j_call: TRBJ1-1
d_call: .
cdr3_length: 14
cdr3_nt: TGTGCCACCAGGCGGCTAGGGAGGGACACTGAAGCTTTCTTT
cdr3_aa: CATRRLGRDTEAFF

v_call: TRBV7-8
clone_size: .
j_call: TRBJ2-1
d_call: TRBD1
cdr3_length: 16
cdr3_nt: TGTGCCAGCAGCTTAGAAGGGACAGGTTCGGTGCATGAGCAGTTCTTC
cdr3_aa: CASSLEGTGSVHEQFF

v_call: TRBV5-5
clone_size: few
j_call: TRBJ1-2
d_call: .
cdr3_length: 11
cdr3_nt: TGTGCCAGCAGCCCGGGGTATGGCTACACCTTC
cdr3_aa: CASSPGYGYTF

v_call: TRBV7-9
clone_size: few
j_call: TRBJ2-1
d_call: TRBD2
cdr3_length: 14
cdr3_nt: TGTGCCAGCAGCTTAGCGGGAGGGCCAAATGAGCAGTTCTTC
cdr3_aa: CASSLAGGPNEQFF

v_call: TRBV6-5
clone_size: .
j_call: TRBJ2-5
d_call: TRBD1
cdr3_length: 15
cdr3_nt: TGTGCCAGCAGTATAACGGGACAGGGGAAAGAGACCCAGTACTTC
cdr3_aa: CASSITGQGKETQYF

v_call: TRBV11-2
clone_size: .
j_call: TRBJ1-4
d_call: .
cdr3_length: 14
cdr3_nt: TGTGCCAGCAGCCTAGGGGCTACTATTGAAAAACTGTTTTTT
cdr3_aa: CASSLGATIEKLFF

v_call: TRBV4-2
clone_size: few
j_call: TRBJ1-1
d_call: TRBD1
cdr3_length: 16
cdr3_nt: TGTGCCAGCAGCCTTCTCCCGCAGGGGGACGGCACTGAAGCTTTCTTT
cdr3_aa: CASSLLPQGDGTEAFF

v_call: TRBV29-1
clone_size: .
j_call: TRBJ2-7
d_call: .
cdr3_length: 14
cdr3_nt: TGCAGCGTTGGTCGACGGGGGCTCTCCTACGAGCAGTACTTC
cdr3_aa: CSVGRRGLSYEQYF

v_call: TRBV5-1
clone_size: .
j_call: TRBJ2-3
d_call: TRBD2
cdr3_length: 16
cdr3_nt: TGCGCCAGCAGCTTGGTGTCTAGCGGGTACACAGATACGCAGTATTTT
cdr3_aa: CASSLVSSGYTDTQYF

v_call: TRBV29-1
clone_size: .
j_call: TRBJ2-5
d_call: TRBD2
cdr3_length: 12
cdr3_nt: TGCAGCGTAGCGCTAGCGGGAGGGCCAGGGGACTTC
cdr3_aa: CSVALAGGPGDF

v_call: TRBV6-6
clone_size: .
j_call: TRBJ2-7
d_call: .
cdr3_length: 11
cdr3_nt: TGTGCCACGACGAACGCACACGAGCAGTACTTC
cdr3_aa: CATTNAHEQYF

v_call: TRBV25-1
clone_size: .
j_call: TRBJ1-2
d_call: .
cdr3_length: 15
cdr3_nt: TGTGCCAGCAGCGGGGGGTACGGACAGAACTATGGCTACACCTTC
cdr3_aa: CASSGGYGQNYGYTF

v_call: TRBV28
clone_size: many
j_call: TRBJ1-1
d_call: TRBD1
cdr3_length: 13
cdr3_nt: TGTGCCAGCAGTCGACAGGGGTACACTGAAGCTTTCTTT
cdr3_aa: CASSRQGYTEAFF

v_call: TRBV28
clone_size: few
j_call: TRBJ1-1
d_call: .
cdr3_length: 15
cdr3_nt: TGTGCCAGCAGTAAACCCGGGGGAGTGAACACTGAAGCTTTCTTT
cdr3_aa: CASSKPGGVNTEAFF